Included here is one T cell receptor beta chain sequence, with context. What this receptor recognizes is not known. The input lacks base qualities; no much larger clone sits a single base away. This specimen comes from a study of blood T cell repertoires in COVID-19 (TCRdb year 2020). A note on the overall study: The collaborator samples originated in the United States, Italy and Spain and spanned the acute and convalescent phases of COVID-19. Deeply sampled blood TCRbeta repertoires from subjects exposed to, actively infected with, or recovered from COVID-19 were included in the dataset. The repertoires were released in a freely available public database intended as a resource for research on the immune response to SARS-CoV-2. The samples were drawn from the first 160 participants of the ongoing ImmuneRACE study and from 950 to 1,500 subjects provided by 6 global collaborators. The prospective study material was composed of cDNA or gDNA derived from T cells, B-cell-depleted T cells, or PBMCs. Sample metadata almost always included a de-identified subject ID, COVID-19 status, age in years and sex. Where available, HLA class I and class II types were obtained from metadata supplied by the sample provider rather than from assay-based typing. The study at large found these results: Clinical and demographic metadata were provided uncurated, with the amount varying by source and participant.

The immunoSEQ Assay, a bias-controlled multiplex PCR, was used to amplify TCRbeta CDR3 regions from genomic DNA. The authors' analysis ran thus. The number of nucleated cells in each sample was estimated by amplification of reference gene primers within the assay. Sequence reads were collapsed and filtered to measure the absolute abundance of every unique TCRbeta CDR3 rearrangement. Productive Simpson clonality was computed per sample as the square root of Simpson's diversity index over productive rearrangements. TCRdb took over this immuneACCESS table, retaining in-frame rearrangements with V and J assigned. Such tables are incomplete; in checked studies, under half of the missing clones stem from an unresolved V gene, and the remainder is unexplained. V and J calls and clone size are as listed in that table; D and trimming were resolved from the DNA. Counted in this sample were approximately 300,000 clones; just over 85% of them appeared once. The top ten constitute about 10% of the sample.

Participants in the prospective study were enrolled through a virtual design, were aged roughly 18 to 100 years, and lived in roughly 25 United States geographic areas. In the prospective study, cohorts were assigned on the basis of participant-reported clinical history obtained from a screening survey and a study questionnaire. Recovered participants in ImmuneRACE Cohort 3 were defined as having two consecutive negative NP/OP PCR tests, clearance from a healthcare professional, or resolution of symptoms. In the prospective study, mobile phlebotomists collected whole blood, serum and a nasopharyngeal or oropharyngeal swab from each participant. Over a 2-month period, participants in the prospective study had the option of providing additional blood draws and questionnaires. Before DNA extraction, blood samples from the prospective study were shipped at room temperature or frozen. CDR1 and CDR2 are read off the germline V gene (reference sequence) as SEHNR and FQNEAQ. At the junction V is shortened by 1 base and J by 2 bases, with 8 bases in between. Counted from cysteine to phenylalanine, this CDR3 has 14 amino acids. Only the CDR3 DNA is retained, 42 bases long and in frame from the first base.

The TCR was taken from a woman aged 18-30 years who had recovered from COVID-19. The receptor chain draws on TRBV7-9 and TRBJ2-5; a weak D assignment points to TRBD1 (6 bases agree). Sample: PBMCs or T cells enriched from blood (not recorded which). The CDR3 has the sequence CASSLVQGQETQYF. In nucleotide form, the sequence is TGTGCCAGCAGCTTAGTACAGGGACAAGAGACCCAGTACTTC. The full variable domain, with segments outside the CDR3 supplied by the reference TRBV7-9 and TRBJ2-5 proteins, appears as DTGVSQNPRHKITKRGQNVTFRCDPISEHNRLYWYRQTLGQGPEFLTYFQNEAQLEKSRLLSDRFSAERPKGSFSTLEIQRTEQGDSAMYLCASSLVQGQETQYFGPGTRLLVL.